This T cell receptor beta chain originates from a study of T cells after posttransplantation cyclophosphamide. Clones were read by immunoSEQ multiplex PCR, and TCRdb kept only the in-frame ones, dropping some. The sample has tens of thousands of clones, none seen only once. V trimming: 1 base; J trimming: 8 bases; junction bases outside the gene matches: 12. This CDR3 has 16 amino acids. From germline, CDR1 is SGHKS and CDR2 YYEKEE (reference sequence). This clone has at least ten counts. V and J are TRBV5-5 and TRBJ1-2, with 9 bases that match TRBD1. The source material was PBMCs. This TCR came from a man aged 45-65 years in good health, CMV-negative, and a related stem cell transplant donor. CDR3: CASSLRDRVHPAGYTF. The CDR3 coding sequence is TGTGCCAGCAGCTTGCGGGACAGGGTCCACCCGGCGGGCTACACCTTC. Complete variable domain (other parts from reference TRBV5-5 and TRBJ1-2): DAGVTQSPTHLIKTRGQQVTLRCSPISGHKSVSWYQQVLGQGPQFIFQYYEKEERGRGNFPDRFSARQFPNYSSELNVNALLLGDSALYLCASSLRDRVHPAGYTFGSGTRLTVV.